The 18 T cell receptor beta chains listed next were all sequenced from one sample in a study of cytomegalovirus exposure and HLA in healthy donors. PCR was performed using 60 Vbeta and 13 Jbeta primers. The protocol was immunoSEQ multiplex PCR, while the TCRdb copy is restricted to in-frame clones and leaves out a portion. The sample lists about 140,000 clones, around 75% seen once, with approximately 1.1% in the top ten. Material: PBMCs. Receptors originate from a female donor in good health and CMV-seronegative.

The gene calls are TRBV5-6 and TRBJ2-7; tentatively, D is TRBD2 (6 bases). V was trimmed by 8 bases and J by 4 bases, leaving 16 bases between them. The CDR3 runs to 13 residues. The germline gives CDR1 SGHDT, CDR2 YYEEEE. For the CDR3, the DNA is TGTGCCAGTCCACGGGACTCAGAATACGAGCAGTACTTC. Its protein product is CASPRDSEYEQYF.

The V call is TRBV6-5, the J call TRBJ1-4; 11 nucleotides match TRBD1. The CDR3 totals 14 residues. Looked up from germline, CDR1 is MNHEY and CDR2 is SVGAGI. The trim removed 4 bases at V and 6 bases at J, leaving 1 base unmatched. The CDR3 DNA reads as TGTGCCAGCAGTTGGGACAGGGGGGATGAAAAACTGTTTTTT. Translation gives CASSWDRGDEKLFF.

The chain joins TRBV5-1 to TRBJ2-1; 9 positions agree with TRBD2. Germline CDR1 SGHRS, CDR2 YFSETQ. The CDR3 sequence is 14 residues long. Trimming at V came to 0 bases and at J to 8 bases, leaving 3 bases not matched to a gene. CDR3 in DNA: TGCGCCAGCAGCTTGGCGGTAGCGGGGGATGAGCAGTTCTTC. It codes for CASSLAVAGDEQFF.

The rearrangement uses TRBV28 and TRBJ2-2; the D gene is possibly TRBD1 (5 bases). The CDR3 sequence is 14 residues long. CDR1 and CDR2 from the germline V gene are MDHEN and SYDVKM. V lost 5 bases and J 5 bases, leaving 12 bases between the germline ends. The DNA for the CDR3 is TGTGCCAGCAGTCCAGCCAGGGCGACCGGGGAGCTGTTTTTT. It specifies CASSPARATGELFF. Full variable domain (remainder filled in from reference TRBV28 and TRBJ2-2): DVKVTQSSRYLVKRTGEKVFLECVQDMDHENMFWYRQDPGLGLRLIYFSYDVKMKEKGDIPEGYSVSREKKERFSLILESASTNQTSMYLCASSPARATGELFFGEGSRLTVL.

This chain joins TRBV27 and TRBJ2-5, with D possibly TRBD2 on 6 matching bases. Trimming stripped 6 bases from V and 1 base from J, with 12 bases between. CDR1 is MNHEY and CDR2 is SMNVEV in the germline V gene (reference sequence). The CDR3 spans 14 residues. For the CDR3, the DNA is TGTGCCAGCAGATCTGAGCGGGTCCAAGAGACCCAGTACTTC. Residues: CASRSERVQETQYF.

This chain uses TRBV7-9 with TRBJ1-2, with D perhaps matching TRBD1 (6 bases). Germline CDR1 and CDR2: SEHNR and FQNEAQ (reference sequence). CDR3 length equals 13 residues. V was cut by 2 bases and J by 4 bases, with 8 bases left in between. In DNA, the CDR3 is TGTGCCAGCAGCTTACAGGGGAGCTATGGCTACACCTTC. Translating it yields CASSLQGSYGYTF.

The chain links TRBV9 to TRBJ2-5; 11 nucleotides line up with TRBD2. Germline CDR1 and CDR2: SGDLS and YYNGEE. The CDR3 length is 16 residues. Trimming cost V 4 bases and J 5 bases; bases outside gene matches: 10. CDR3 in amino acids: CASSPRLAGLGETQYF. In DNA, the CDR3 is TGTGCCAGCAGCCCCCGACTAGCGGGGCTCGGGGAGACCCAGTACTTC.

Comments on this clone: Other DNA variants within this sample encode the same CDR3. The chain employs TRBV14 and TRBJ1-5; D gene ambiguous. The CDR3 consists of 13 residues. CDR1 SGHDN and CDR2 FVKESK come from the germline V gene. Between the trimmed V and J ends, which lost 1 base and 10 bases, there was a span of 11 bases. This chain's CDR3 is CASSQGPQKPQHF. The CDR3 coding sequence is TGTGCCAGCAGCCAAGGTCCACAAAAACCCCAGCATTTT. Drawing the rest from reference TRBV14 and TRBJ1-5, the complete variable domain is EAGVTQFPSHSVIEKGQTVTLRCDPISGHDNLYWYRRVMGKEIKFLLHFVKESKQDESGMPNNRFLAERTGGTYSTLKVQPAELEDSGVYFCASSQGPQKPQHFGDGTRLSIL.

Notes on this clone: Lacking the conserved final phenylalanine or tryptophan, this CDR3 likely reflects a read error. The CDR3: CATSRRDSGYTV. The CDR3 DNA reads as TGTGCCACCAGCAGGAGGGACAGCGGCTACACCGTC. The rearrangement uses TRBV15 and TRBJ1-2, with 7 bases fitting TRBD1. The CDR3 totals 12 residues. V shed 3 bases, J shed 8 bases, and the junction held 3 bases outside the gene matches. The V gene's germline CDR1 is LNHNV and CDR2 YYDKDF (reference sequence).

The rearrangement links TRBV9 to TRBJ2-2, with D possibly being TRBD1 (5 bases). Germline loops: CDR1 SGDLS, CDR2 YYNGEE. V lost 4 bases, J lost 4 bases, and 14 bases lay in between. CDR3 size: 15 residues. CDR3 loop: CASSLQGTATGELFF. In DNA, the CDR3 is TGTGCCAGCAGCCTCCAGGGTACGGCCACCGGGGAGCTGTTTTTT.

J is TRBJ2-5 and V is TRBV29-1; 7 bases fit TRBD1. This CDR3 contains 13 residues. With V trimmed by 4 bases and J by 7 bases, 9 bases remained unmatched. CDR1 and CDR2 (germline): SQVTM, ANQGSEA. The CDR3 protein is CSVGDSPYGTQYF. The CDR3 coding sequence is TGCAGCGTTGGGGACAGCCCATACGGGACCCAGTACTTC.

The chain combines TRBV29-1 with TRBJ2-1, with TRBD2 as a possible D gene (5 bases). The CDR3 sequence is 15 residues long. V was clipped by 0 bases and J by 3 bases, with 12 bases between them. Germline V CDR1 and CDR2: SQVTM, ANQGSEA. In DNA, the CDR3 is TGCAGCGTTGAAGATAGTAGAGCGGTCTACAATGAGCAGTTCTTC. It encodes CSVEDSRAVYNEQFF.

V and J are TRBV6-5 and TRBJ1-1; TRBD1 agrees at 11 bases. The germline gives CDR1 MNHEY, CDR2 SVGAGI. The CDR3 spans 13 residues. V trimming: 9 bases; J trimming: 4 bases; junction bases outside the gene matches: 4. This chain's CDR3 is CASGQGASTEAFF. The CDR3 DNA is TGTGCCAGTGGACAGGGGGCTAGCACTGAAGCTTTCTTT.

This chain uses TRBV6-5 with TRBJ2-1; no firm D call. CDR1 MNHEY and CDR2 SVGAGI come from the germline V gene. The CDR3 has 15 residues. The V end lost 2 bases, the J end lost 0 bases, and 8 bases lay between the germline ends. The CDR3 bases are TGTGCCAGCAGTTACCAACTAAGCTCCTACAATGAGCAGTTCTTC. As protein: CASSYQLSSYNEQFF.

Only one count was recorded for this clone. The genes are TRBV28 and TRBJ1-2, with D unresolved. Trimming stripped 7 bases from V and 5 bases from J, with 14 bases between. The CDR3 has 13 amino acids. Germline V gene sequence: CDR1 MDHEN, CDR2 SYDVKM. CDR3 coding DNA: TGTGCCAGCACCTCCGAGTACCGATATGGCTACACCTTC. Its translation: CASTSEYRYGYTF.

The rearrangement links TRBV6-5 to TRBJ2-1; 11 positions match TRBD1. Germline CDR1 MNHEY, CDR2 SVGAGI. This CDR3 is 15 amino acids long. The trim removed 6 bases at V and 4 bases at J, leaving 5 bases unmatched. The CDR3 reads CASRRTGGSYNEQFF. The CDR3, as DNA: TGTGCCAGCAGACGGACAGGGGGCTCTTACAATGAGCAGTTCTTC.

The CDR3 is CASSLRRTGETQYF. The CDR3 DNA sequence: TGTGCCAGCAGCTTAAGGCGAACCGGGGAGACCCAGTACTTC. The rearrangement joins TRBV7-3 to TRBJ2-5; D remains ambiguous. The CDR3 totals 14 residues. CDR1 and CDR2 from the germline V gene are SGHTA and FQGTGA. Trimming removed 1 base from V and 5 bases from J, with 11 bases in between.

Notes on this clone: It is likely a read error, because the conserved phenylalanine at the end of the CDR3 is missing. The chain combines TRBV29-1 with TRBJ2-3, with 7 positions matching TRBD2. Germline-derived CDR1 and CDR2 are SQVTM and ANQGSEA. CDR3 length: 14 amino acids. V lost 7 bases, J lost 5 bases, and 12 bases stayed unmatched. The CDR3 bases are TGCAGCGCGCCGGGAGGAGGTTGGGAAGATACGCAGTATGTT. Translated, it gives CSAPGGGWEDTQYV.